This TCR beta chain is from a study of blood T cell repertoires in COVID-19. Study overall: The origin of the acute and convalescent COVID-19 samples was the United States, Italy and Spain.

CDR3 length: 16 residues. Germline V gene data show CDR1 as SEHNR and CDR2 as FQNEAQ (reference sequence). V dropped 5 bases and J dropped 0; count of bases not matched to a gene: 5. Assay used: immunoSEQ multiplex PCR; TCRdb lists only in-frame clones, some missing. The sample holds approximately 350,000 clones, roughly nine tenths seen once. Clinical history reported by participants formed the basis on which cohorts were assigned. Material: PBMCs or T cells enriched from blood (not recorded which). The chain joins TRBV7-9 to TRBJ2-2; 8 bases match TRBD1. The sequence derives from a woman in her twenties or thirties who had recovered from COVID-19. The CDR3 DNA sequence: TGTGCCAGCAGCAACCTACAGGGGGCGAACACCGGGGAGCTGTTTTTT. It encodes CASSNLQGANTGELFF.